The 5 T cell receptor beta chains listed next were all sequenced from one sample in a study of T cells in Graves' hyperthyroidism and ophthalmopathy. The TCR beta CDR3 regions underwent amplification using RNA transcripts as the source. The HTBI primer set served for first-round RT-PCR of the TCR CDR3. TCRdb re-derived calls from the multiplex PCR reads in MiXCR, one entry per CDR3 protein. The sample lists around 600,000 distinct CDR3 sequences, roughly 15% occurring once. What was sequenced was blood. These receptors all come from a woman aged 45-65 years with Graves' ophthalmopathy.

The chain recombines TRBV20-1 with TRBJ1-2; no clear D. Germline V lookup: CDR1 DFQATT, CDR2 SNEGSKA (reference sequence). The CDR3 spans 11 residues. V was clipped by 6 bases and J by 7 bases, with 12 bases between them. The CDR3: CSARRRLGYTF. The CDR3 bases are TGCAGTGCCCGGCGCCGACTTGGCTACACCTTC.

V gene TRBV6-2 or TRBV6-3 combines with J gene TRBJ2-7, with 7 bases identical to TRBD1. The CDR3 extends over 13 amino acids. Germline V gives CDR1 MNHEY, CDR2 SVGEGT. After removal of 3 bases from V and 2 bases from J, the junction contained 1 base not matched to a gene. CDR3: CASSYQGAYEQYF. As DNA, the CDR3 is TGTGCCAGCAGTTATCAGGGGGCCTACGAGCAGTACTTC.

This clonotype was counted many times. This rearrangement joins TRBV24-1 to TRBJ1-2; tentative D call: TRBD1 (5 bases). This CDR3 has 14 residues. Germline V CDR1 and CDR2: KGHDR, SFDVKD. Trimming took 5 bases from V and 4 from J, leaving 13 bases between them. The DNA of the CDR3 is TGTGCCACCAGTGGGACCCAGGGCGGCTATGGCTACACCTTC. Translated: CATSGTQGGYGYTF.

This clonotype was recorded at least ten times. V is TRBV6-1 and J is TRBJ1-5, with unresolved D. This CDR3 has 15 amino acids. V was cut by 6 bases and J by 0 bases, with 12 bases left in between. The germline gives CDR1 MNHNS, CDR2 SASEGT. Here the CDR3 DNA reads TGTGCCAGCAGCTCGGAGGGATTTAGCAATCAGCCCCAGCATTTT. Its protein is CASSSEGFSNQPQHF.

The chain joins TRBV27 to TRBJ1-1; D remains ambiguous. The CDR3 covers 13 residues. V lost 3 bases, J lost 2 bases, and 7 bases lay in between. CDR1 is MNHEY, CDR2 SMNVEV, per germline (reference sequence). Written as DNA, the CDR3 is TGTGCCAGCAGTTTTTCAGTTAACACTGAAGCTTTCTTT. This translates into CASSFSVNTEAFF.